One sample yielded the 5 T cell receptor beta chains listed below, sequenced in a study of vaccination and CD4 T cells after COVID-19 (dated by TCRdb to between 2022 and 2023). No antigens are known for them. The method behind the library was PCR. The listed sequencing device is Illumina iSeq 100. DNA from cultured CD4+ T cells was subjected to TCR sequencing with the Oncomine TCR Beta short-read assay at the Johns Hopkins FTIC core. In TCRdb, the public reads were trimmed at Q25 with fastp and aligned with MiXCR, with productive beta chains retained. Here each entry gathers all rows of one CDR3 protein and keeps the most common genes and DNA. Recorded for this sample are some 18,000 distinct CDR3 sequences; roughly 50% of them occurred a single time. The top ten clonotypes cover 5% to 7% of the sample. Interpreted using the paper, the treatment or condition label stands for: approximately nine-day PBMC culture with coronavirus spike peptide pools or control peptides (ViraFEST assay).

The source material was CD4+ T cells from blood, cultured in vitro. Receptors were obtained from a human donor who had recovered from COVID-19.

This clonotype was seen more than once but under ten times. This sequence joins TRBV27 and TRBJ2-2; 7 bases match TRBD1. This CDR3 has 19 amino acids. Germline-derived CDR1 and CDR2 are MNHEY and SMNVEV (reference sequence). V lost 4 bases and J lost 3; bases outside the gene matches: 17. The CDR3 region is CASSSRRRTGTAYTGELFF. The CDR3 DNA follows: TGTGCCAGCAGTTCGCGAAGACGGACCGGGACAGCTTACACCGGGGAGCTGTTTTTT.

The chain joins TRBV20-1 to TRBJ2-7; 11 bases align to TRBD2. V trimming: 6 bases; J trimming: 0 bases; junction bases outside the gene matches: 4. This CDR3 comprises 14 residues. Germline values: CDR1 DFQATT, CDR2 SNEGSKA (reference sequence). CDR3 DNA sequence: TGCAGTGCCGCTCTAGCGGGAGGCTCCTACGAGCAGTACTTC. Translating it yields CSAALAGGSYEQYF.

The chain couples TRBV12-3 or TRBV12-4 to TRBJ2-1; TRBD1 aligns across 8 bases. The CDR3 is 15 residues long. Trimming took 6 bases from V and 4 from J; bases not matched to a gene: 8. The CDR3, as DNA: TGTGCCAGCAGCGGAGGACAGGGCCGGTACAATGAGCAGTTCTTC. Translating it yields CASSGGQGRYNEQFF.

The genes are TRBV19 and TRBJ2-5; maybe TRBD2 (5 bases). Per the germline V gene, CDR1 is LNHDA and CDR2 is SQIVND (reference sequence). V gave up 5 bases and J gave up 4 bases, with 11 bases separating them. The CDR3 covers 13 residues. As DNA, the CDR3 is TGTGCCAGTAGTGGGAGAGGGAGAGAGACCCAGTACTTC. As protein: CASSGRGRETQYF.

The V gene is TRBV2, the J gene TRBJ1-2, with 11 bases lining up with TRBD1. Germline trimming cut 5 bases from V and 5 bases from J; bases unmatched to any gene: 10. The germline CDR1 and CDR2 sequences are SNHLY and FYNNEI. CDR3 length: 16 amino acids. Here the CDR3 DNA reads TGTGCCAGCAGTCGACCGGGACAGGGGGAGAGATATGGCTACACCTTC. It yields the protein CASSRPGQGERYGYTF.